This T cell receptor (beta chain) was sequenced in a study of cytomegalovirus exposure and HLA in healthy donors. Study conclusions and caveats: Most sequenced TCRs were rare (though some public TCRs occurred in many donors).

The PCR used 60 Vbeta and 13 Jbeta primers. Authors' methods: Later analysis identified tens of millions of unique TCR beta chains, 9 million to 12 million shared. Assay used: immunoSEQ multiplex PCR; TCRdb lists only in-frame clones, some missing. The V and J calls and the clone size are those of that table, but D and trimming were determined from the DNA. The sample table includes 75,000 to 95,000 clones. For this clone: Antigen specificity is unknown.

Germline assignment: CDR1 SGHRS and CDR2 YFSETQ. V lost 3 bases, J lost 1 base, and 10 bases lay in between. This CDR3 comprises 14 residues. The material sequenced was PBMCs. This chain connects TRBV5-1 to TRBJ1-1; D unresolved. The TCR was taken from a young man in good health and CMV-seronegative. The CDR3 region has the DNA TGCGCCAGCAGCTCTCAGACGGGGAACACTGAAGCTTTCTTT. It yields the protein CASSSQTGNTEAFF.